One and the same sample provided the 4 T cell receptor beta chains below, sequenced in a study of cytomegalovirus exposure and HLA in healthy donors (TCRdb year 2017). Library preparation was by the immunoSEQ multiplex PCR assay. For the multiplex PCR, a mixture combining 60 forward primers for TCR Vbeta segments and 13 reverse primers for TCR Jbeta segments was used. Drawn from immuneACCESS, this table holds only the in-frame rearrangements with V and J called that TCRdb kept. Clones are partly lost; checked studies trace under half to an unresolved V gene and leave the rest unexplained. The sample table lists some 140,000 clones, around 73% of them with a count of one. The ten most abundant clones make up 1.3% of the sample. Input material: PBMCs. Receptor source: a woman between 40 and 50 years old in good health and CMV-seronegative.

J is TRBJ1-4 and V is TRBV6-1, with D perhaps matching TRBD1 (5 bases). The CDR3 contains 16 residues. The germline V and J ends were trimmed by 3 bases and 0 bases, with 11 bases remaining between them. Germline V gene sequence: CDR1 MNHNS, CDR2 SASEGT. The CDR3 sequence is CASSEEGTSTNEKLFF. The CDR3 coding sequence is TGTGCCAGCAGTGAGGAGGGGACCTCAACTAATGAAAAACTGTTTTTT.

The V and J genes are TRBV4-3 and TRBJ2-1; 12 positions match TRBD2. J gave up 0 bases and V 1 base, and 4 bases lay outside the gene matches. The germline V gene has CDR1 LGHNA and CDR2 YSLEER. The CDR3 has 18 residues. CDR3 in DNA: TGCGCCAGCAGCCAAGGACTAGCGGGGGCCGTCTCCTACAATGAGCAGTTCTTC. This translates into CASSQGLAGAVSYNEQFF.

The chain recombines TRBV7-9 with TRBJ2-1; 10 bases map to TRBD1. V lost 4 bases, J lost 8 bases, and 20 bases stayed unmatched. The CDR3 has 19 residues. Germline V lookup: CDR1 SEHNR, CDR2 FQNEAQ (reference sequence). In nucleotides, the CDR3 is TGTGCCAGCAGCTCGTTGGGTACGATCCGGGACAGGGGTCGGGATGAGCAGTTCTTC. Residues: CASSSLGTIRDRGRDEQFF.

The gene calls are TRBV7-2 and TRBJ1-2; D is uncertain. The V gene's germline CDR1 is SGHTA and CDR2 FQGNSA. V was shortened by 4 bases and J by 4 bases, with 16 bases between the two germline ends. CDR3 length: 15 residues. As DNA, the CDR3 is TGTGCCAGCAGCTACAGCCTGGCCGCGGGCTATGGCTACACCTTC. This codes for CASSYSLAAGYGYTF. The whole variable domain, filled in from reference TRBV7-2 and TRBJ1-2, reads GAGVSQSPSNKVTEKGKDVELRCDPISGHTALYWYRQSLGQGLEFLIYFQGNSAPDKSGLPSDRFSAERTGGSVSTLTIQRTQQEDSAVYLCASSYSLAAGYGYTFGSGTRLTVV.